One and the same sample provided the 2 T cell receptor beta chains below, sequenced in a study of blood T cell repertoires in COVID-19. This table comes from immunoSEQ multiplex PCR, and its TCRdb copy is limited to in-frame clones, with some not included. The sample comprises 64,000 or so clones, more than 75% of which are singletons, and 1.5% to 2% rests with the top ten. Input material: peripheral blood. All receptors come from a human donor in a cohort sampled during active COVID-19.

V gene TRBV3-1 (or the pseudogene TRBV3-2) combines with J gene TRBJ1-5, with 9 bases identical to TRBD1. Trimming took 1 base from V and 5 from J; bases not matched to a gene: 6. The germline CDR1 and CDR2 sequences are LGHDT and YNNKEL (reference sequence). CDR3 length: 16 residues. This CDR3 reads CASSQVPTGGHQPQHF. The CDR3 region has the DNA TGTGCCAGCAGCCAAGTACCGACAGGGGGTCATCAGCCCCAGCATTTT.

This rearrangement joins TRBV7-9 to TRBJ2-3, with D hard to call. The germline V gene encodes CDR1 SEHNR and CDR2 FQNEAQ (reference sequence). Trimming cost V 4 bases and J 3 bases, with 17 bases left between them. The CDR3 extends over 16 amino acids. The CDR3 is CASSSLPGSKTDTQYF. As DNA, the CDR3 is TGTGCCAGCAGCTCACTACCCGGTTCGAAGACAGATACGCAGTATTTT.